Presented here are 19 T cell receptor beta chains from one specimen sequenced in a study of blood T cell repertoires in COVID-19. Method: immunoSEQ multiplex PCR; TCRdb's copy keeps in-frame clones and lacks some. The sample holds under 250,000 clones, around 84% seen once. The sequencing sample was made of peripheral blood. The source is a woman between 55 and 75 years old who had recovered from COVID-19.

This clone occurred a few times. The chain couples TRBV6-5 to TRBJ2-1; 9 bases are shared with TRBD1. Germline V gene sequence: CDR1 MNHEY, CDR2 SVGAGI. Trimming at V came to 5 bases and at J to 5 bases, leaving 4 bases not matched to a gene. The CDR3 is 14 amino acids. The CDR3 reads CASSPDRGNNEQFF. As DNA, the CDR3 is TGTGCCAGCAGTCCGGACAGGGGTAACAATGAGCAGTTCTTC.

V and J are TRBV2 and TRBJ1-2; D gene unclear. This CDR3 has 9 amino acids. The V gene lost 9 bases and the J gene lost 6 bases, with 5 bases spanning the gap. The germline V gene encodes CDR1 SNHLY and CDR2 FYNNEI. This chain's CDR3 is CARANGYTF. Written as DNA, the CDR3 is TGTGCCAGAGCTAATGGCTACACCTTC.

The V gene is TRBV27, the J gene TRBJ1-1; D is ambiguous. This CDR3 contains 19 residues. In germline, CDR1 is MNHEY, CDR2 SMNVEV (reference sequence). Trimming left V 1 base short and J 6 bases short, with 27 bases between. The CDR3 loop is CASSLFVRRPRLAVPEAFF. CDR3 nucleotides: TGTGCCAGCAGTTTATTTGTGCGTCGCCCCCGTCTAGCGGTCCCTGAAGCTTTCTTT.

The chain uses TRBV18 and TRBJ2-5; D call uncertain. Trimming took off 8 bases at V and 2 bases at J, with 9 bases between the two ends. CDR1 and CDR2 (germline): KGHSH, LQKENI. The CDR3 totals 12 residues. This CDR3 is CASGTAQETQYF. The CDR3 DNA sequence: TGTGCCAGCGGAACAGCTCAAGAGACCCAGTACTTC.

This rearrangement joins TRBV18 to TRBJ1-1; no firm D call. V lost 2 bases and J lost 8, with 12 bases in between. The CDR3 has 13 amino acids. Germline loops: CDR1 KGHSH, CDR2 LQKENI. CDR3 residues: CASSPSTQFEAFF. The CDR3 coding sequence is TGTGCCAGCTCACCATCTACACAGTTCGAAGCTTTCTTT.

This clone was seen only a few times. The chain recombines TRBV5-1 with TRBJ2-3; D ambiguous. Looked up from germline, CDR1 is SGHRS and CDR2 is YFSETQ. Trimming removed 0 bases at V and 0 bases at J, with 11 bases between. This CDR3 is 16 amino acids long. CDR3 DNA sequence: TGCGCCAGCAGCTTGGATCCTCCTCCTAGCACAGATACGCAGTATTTT. The encoded protein is CASSLDPPPSTDTQYF.

The chain recombines TRBV19 with TRBJ1-1; tentative D call: TRBD1 (6 bases). Germline V lookup: CDR1 LNHDA, CDR2 SQIVND (reference sequence). V was trimmed by 6 bases and J by 5 bases, leaving 13 bases between them. The CDR3 consists of 13 residues. This CDR3 reads CASRQGGGTEAFF. CDR3 DNA: TGTGCCAGTAGACAGGGTGGGGGTACTGAAGCTTTCTTT.

The rearrangement links TRBV3-1 (or the pseudogene TRBV3-2) to TRBJ2-1; a possible D gene is TRBD2 (5 bases). The germline V and J ends were trimmed by 3 bases and 9 bases, with 9 bases remaining between them. CDR1 and CDR2 from the germline V gene are LGHDT and YNNKEL (reference sequence). CDR3 length equals 12 residues. The CDR3 loop is CASSHLEGEQFF. In DNA form, the CDR3 reads TGTGCCAGCAGCCATCTCGAGGGTGAGCAGTTCTTC.

The V call is TRBV13, the J call TRBJ2-7, with D perhaps matching TRBD2 (6 bases). CDR3 size: 16 residues. Trimming removed 4 bases from V and 2 bases from J, with 18 bases in between. CDR1 is PRHDT, CDR2 FYEKMQ, per germline (reference sequence). This CDR3 reads CASSYSGGLRPYEQYF. CDR3 DNA: TGTGCCAGCAGCTACAGTGGGGGGTTGCGGCCCTACGAGCAGTACTTC.

The chain links TRBV3-1 (or the pseudogene TRBV3-2) to TRBJ2-5, with D maybe TRBD1 (7 bases). Trimming cost V 0 bases and J 5 bases, with 13 bases left between them. This CDR3 is built from 15 residues. Germline V gives CDR1 LGHDT, CDR2 YNNKEL (reference sequence). CDR3 protein: CASSQDFRGAETQYF. CDR3 nucleotide sequence: TGTGCCAGCAGCCAAGATTTCAGGGGGGCGGAGACCCAGTACTTC.

This clone was counted a single time. The chain links TRBV10-3 to TRBJ2-5; 9 nucleotides align to TRBD2. The length of the CDR3 is 15 residues. CDR1 and CDR2 (germline): ENHRY, SYGVKD. J gave up 7 bases and V 2 bases, and 8 bases lay outside the gene matches. The CDR3 DNA sequence: TGTGCCATCAGTGAGACGACTAGCGGCCATAGGACCCAGTACTTC. Translated: CAISETTSGHRTQYF.

The chain uses TRBV5-1 and TRBJ1-2; 11 bases map to TRBD1. With 6 bases clipped from V and 2 bases from J, the junction kept 6 bases outside the gene matches. The CDR3 loop spans 15 amino acids. Germline lookup yields CDR1 SGHRS and CDR2 YFSETQ. The CDR3, as DNA: TGCGCCAGCACCCGGACAGGGGGCGCGAACTATGGCTACACCTTC. It specifies CASTRTGGANYGYTF. Supplemented by reference TRBV5-1 and TRBJ1-2, the full variable domain reads KAGVTQTPRYLIKTRGQQVTLSCSPISGHRSVSWYQQTPGQGLQFLFEYFSETQRNKGNFPGRFSGRQFSNSRSEMNVSTLELGDSALYLCASTRTGGANYGYTFGSGTRLTVV.

J is TRBJ1-4 and V is TRBV25-1; 7 nucleotides agree with TRBD1. The CDR3 totals 17 residues. V gave up 0 bases and J gave up 5 bases; unmatched junction bases: 9. CDR1 and CDR2 from the germline V gene are MGHDK and SYGVNS. The CDR3 loop is CASSEYPTTGRNEKLFF. The CDR3 DNA sequence: TGTGCCAGCAGTGAATACCCTACGACAGGGAGGAATGAAAAACTGTTTTTT.

The chain couples TRBV3-1 (or the pseudogene TRBV3-2) to TRBJ1-1; 7 bases line up with TRBD1. The CDR3 totals 16 residues. V shed 0 bases and J 5 bases; nucleotides not matched to a gene: 9. Germline CDR1 reads LGHDT; CDR2 reads YNNKEL (reference sequence). The CDR3 loop reads CASSQDWGPGGTEAFF. CDR3 DNA sequence: TGTGCCAGCAGCCAAGATTGGGGACCAGGGGGGACTGAAGCTTTCTTT.

The chain recombines TRBV7-3 with TRBJ1-4, with 7 bases lining up with TRBD1. The CDR3 is 19 amino acids. The germline V gene encodes CDR1 SGHTA and CDR2 FQGTGA. The trim removed 0 bases at V and 11 bases at J, leaving 21 bases unmatched. CDR3 coding DNA: TGTGCCAGCAGCTTAACGAGACAGGGTTTGGGTCGAAAGACCGAGAAACTGTTTTTT. Translated, it gives CASSLTRQGLGRKTEKLFF.

This chain uses TRBV5-5 with TRBJ1-1; 11 bases map to TRBD1. The V gene end was trimmed by 7 bases and the J gene end by 4 bases; junction bases not matched to a gene: 6. The germline CDR1 and CDR2 sequences are SGHKS and YYEKEE (reference sequence). There are 14 residues in the CDR3. The DNA of the CDR3 is TGTGCCAGCGAGGCGGGGACAGGGGGCACTGAAGCTTTCTTT. This translates into CASEAGTGGTEAFF.

The chain carries TRBV11-2 and TRBJ1-1; 8 bases align to TRBD1. This CDR3 spans 14 amino acids. Germline V lookup: CDR1 SGHAT, CDR2 FQNNGV. V lost 5 bases, J lost 5 bases, and 7 bases stayed unmatched. The CDR3 spells CASSITTGVTEAFF. CDR3 nucleotide sequence: TGTGCCAGCAGCATAACGACAGGGGTGACTGAAGCTTTCTTT.

J is TRBJ2-1 and V is TRBV13; D possibly corresponds to TRBD1 (6 bases). The germline V gene encodes CDR1 PRHDT and CDR2 FYEKMQ (reference sequence). CDR3 size: 14 residues. V lost 5 bases and J lost 0, with 8 bases in between. CDR3 sequence reads: CASSRQVSYNEQFF. CDR3 in DNA: TGTGCCAGCAGCCGACAGGTCTCCTACAATGAGCAGTTCTTC.

The chain carries TRBV5-6 and TRBJ1-4, with 12 bases lining up with TRBD1. Germline V CDR1 and CDR2: SGHDT, YYEEEE. With V trimmed by 3 bases and J by 4 bases, 7 bases remained unmatched. The length of the CDR3 is 17 residues. For the CDR3, the DNA is TGTGCCAGCAGCTGGGGACAGGGGGCGAGTATTAATGAAAAACTGTTTTTT. Protein sequence: CASSWGQGASINEKLFF.